This TCR beta chain comes out of a study of blood T cell repertoires in COVID-19. Study at large: T cells, B-cell-depleted T cells, or PBMCs provided the cDNA or gDNA that served as material.

Original handling: Amplification with reference gene primers provided the estimates of nucleated cell counts. The table came from immunoSEQ multiplex PCR; TCRdb's copy has only in-frame clones and leaves some out. That table is the source of V, J and clone size, and D and trimming were worked out from the DNA. The data show 540,000 or so clones, around nine tenths seen once. V was clipped by 6 bases and J by 3 bases; unmatched bases: 8. CDR1 is MGHDK, CDR2 SYGVNS, per germline. This CDR3 has 14 amino acids. J is TRBJ2-7 and V is TRBV25-1; TRBD1 agrees at 7 bases. The sequence was obtained from a woman in her forties or fifties with COVID-19, enrolled during active disease. The specimen sequenced was peripheral blood. The CDR3 DNA reads TGTGCCAGCAGGGATCCGGGACAGCTCTACGAGCAGTACTTC. Translation: CASRDPGQLYEQYF.